The present T cell receptor (beta chain) was sequenced within a study of shared clonotypes between healthy human individuals. Cells designated naive CD8 were CD45RO-negative and were positively selected for CCR7, with terminally differentiated effector memory CD45RA+ cells excluded. Profiled with immunoSEQ multiplex PCR; TCRdb holds only in-frame clones, not every one. The table records about 2 million clones, 85% to 95% of them present only once. The sample comprised naive CD8+ T cells sorted from blood. This TCR was sampled from a man aged 18 to 30 in good health.

CDR3 amino acids: CASSYSSSNTGELFF. The CDR3 nucleotides are TGTGCCAGCAGTTACTCAAGTTCGAACACCGGGGAGCTGTTTTTT. The chain combines TRBV6-5 with TRBJ2-2; D not certain. V lost 0 bases and J 0 bases, leaving 5 bases between the germline ends. This CDR3 comprises 15 residues. The germline V gene encodes CDR1 MNHEY and CDR2 SVGAGI.